This T cell receptor (beta chain) was obtained from a study of blood T cell repertoires in COVID-19. In the study overall: From the United States, Italy and Spain came samples of acute and convalescent COVID-19. T cells, B-cell-depleted T cells, or PBMCs supplied cDNA or gDNA.

The V and J ends lost 5 bases and 1 base respectively, with 10 bases between them. Germline V gene lookup returns CDR1 SGHTA and CDR2 FQGNSA. This CDR3 has 14 amino acids. Per the original data handling: Estimation of nucleated cell counts relied on the amplification of reference gene primers. This table comes from immunoSEQ multiplex PCR, and its TCRdb copy is limited to in-frame clones, with some not included. V and J calls and clone size are as listed in that table; D and trimming were resolved from the DNA. The sample records about 210,000 clones, around 89% being singletons. The chain has TRBV7-2 and TRBJ2-3, with D possibly matching TRBD1 (6 bases). The sample was peripheral blood. This clonotype was obtained from a middle-aged woman with acute or convalescent COVID-19. Here the CDR3 DNA reads TGTGCCAGCAGCCCACGGACAGGCACAGATACGCAGTATTTT. This encodes CASSPRTGTDTQYF.